These 32 T cell receptor beta chains were all obtained from the same sample, sequenced in a study of T-cell reconstitution after alpha-beta-depleted transplantation in children. Unique molecular identifiers were used to barcode this TCRbeta library. Each CDR3 protein gets one entry after TCRdb re-called the PCR reads with MiXCR. This table has around 380,000 distinct CDR3 sequences, approximately 11% appearing once. The sample consisted of PBMCs from the stem cell graft donor, taken from the stem cell graft. The receptors were sampled from a human donor who donated a stem cell graft to a child with acute myeloid leukemia.

This clonotype was found a few times. This chain links TRBV5-1 with TRBJ1-2; D is uncertain. The CDR3 runs to 14 residues. Trimming left V 3 bases short and J 6 bases short, with 15 bases between. The germline gives CDR1 SGHRS, CDR2 YFSETQ. The CDR3, as DNA: TGCGCCAGCAGCTCTGACGGATTTCAAGATGGCTACACCTTC. It codes for CASSSDGFQDGYTF.

In this sample, this clonotype turned up many times. This sequence joins TRBV6-5 and TRBJ1-6, with D possibly matching TRBD1 (5 bases). This CDR3 region has 14 residues. Germline CDR1 is MNHEY and CDR2 is SVGAGI. With 2 bases removed from V and 7 bases from J, the gap between germline ends came to 9 bases. This chain's CDR3 is CASSYQGLNSPLHF. In DNA form, the CDR3 reads TGTGCCAGCAGTTACCAGGGTTTGAATTCACCCCTCCACTTT.

This rearrangement joins TRBV29-1 to TRBJ2-1; D possibly corresponds to TRBD2 (6 bases). With 4 bases removed from V and 0 bases from J, the gap between germline ends came to 10 bases. CDR3 length: 14 residues. Germline V gene lookup returns CDR1 SQVTM and CDR2 ANQGSEA. The CDR3 is CSVGAGSSYNEQFF. In DNA, the CDR3 is TGCAGCGTTGGGGCGGGGAGCTCCTACAATGAGCAGTTCTTC.

This clonotype has a handful of counts. This rearrangement joins TRBV24-1 to TRBJ2-7, with D possibly being TRBD1 or TRBD2 (5 bases each). Germline V gene lookup returns CDR1 KGHDR and CDR2 SFDVKD. Trimming removed 7 bases at V and 5 bases at J, with 11 bases between. This CDR3 is built from 12 residues. The CDR3 nucleotides are TGTGCCACCAGGGCAGGGACCCACGAGCAGTACGTC. This codes for CATRAGTHEQYV.

This rearrangement joins TRBV7-2 to TRBJ2-1; D remains unclear. This CDR3 is 13 amino acids long. Trimming took off 2 bases at V and 10 bases at J, with 12 bases between the two ends. Germline values: CDR1 SGHTA, CDR2 FQGNSA. CDR3: CASSLTDLREQFF. CDR3 in DNA: TGTGCCAGCAGCTTAACGGACCTTCGGGAGCAGTTCTTC.

This clonotype was seen a handful of times. V and J are TRBV5-5 and TRBJ2-3; 9 bases align to TRBD2. Germline trimming cut 4 bases from V and 0 bases from J; bases unmatched to any gene: 6. The V gene's germline CDR1 is SGHKS and CDR2 YYEKEE (reference sequence). The CDR3 consists of 16 residues. The CDR3 DNA reads as TGTGCCAGCAGCCCCCGACTAGCGGCAAGCACAGATACGCAGTATTTT. Its translation: CASSPRLAASTDTQYF.

This clonotype was seen at least ten times. The chain has TRBV10-3 and TRBJ2-5; 8 bases fit TRBD1. Per germline, CDR1 ENHRY and CDR2 SYGVKD. This CDR3 is built from 16 residues. Germline trimming cut 2 bases from V and 1 base from J; bases unmatched to any gene: 6. CDR3 nucleotides: TGTGCCATCAGTGAGGCCGGACAGGGCCTCCAAGAGACCCAGTACTTC. Its protein product is CAISEAGQGLQETQYF.

The chain links TRBV5-1 to TRBJ2-3, with 8 nucleotides matching TRBD2. V was clipped by 6 bases and J by 4 bases; unmatched bases: 13. The germline V gene encodes CDR1 SGHRS and CDR2 YFSETQ. The CDR3 covers 16 residues. CDR3 sequence: CASNPSAGVVPDTQYF. The CDR3 region has the DNA TGCGCCAGCAACCCTTCAGCGGGGGTAGTCCCAGATACGCAGTATTTT.

The rearrangement links TRBV6-4 to TRBJ2-1, with TRBD2 identical over 10 bases. The CDR3 consists of 15 residues. Germline V gene sequence: CDR1 MRHNA, CDR2 SNTAGT. V gave up 6 bases and J gave up 6 bases; unmatched junction bases: 8. The CDR3 sequence is CASSDLAGAGNEQFF. The CDR3, as DNA: TGTGCCAGCAGCGATCTAGCGGGAGCTGGCAATGAGCAGTTCTTC.

V and J are TRBV9 and TRBJ2-5; 7 positions agree with TRBD1. Trimming removed 0 bases from V and 2 bases from J; junction bases left unmatched: 1. Germline V CDR1 and CDR2: SGDLS, YYNGEE. The CDR3 consists of 14 residues. In DNA, the CDR3 is TGTGCCAGCAGCGTAGAGGGACAGCAAGAGACCCAGTACTTC. Its translation: CASSVEGQQETQYF.

This clonotype was recorded once. The rearrangement uses TRBV7-9 and TRBJ2-7; tentative D call: TRBD1 (6 bases). Germline values: CDR1 SEHNR, CDR2 FQNEAQ (reference sequence). The CDR3 totals 12 residues. Trimming left V 5 bases short and J 6 bases short, with 11 bases between. The CDR3: CASSPRGLEQYF. CDR3 sequence (DNA): TGTGCCAGCAGCCCCAGGGGCCTCGAGCAGTACTTC.

This clonotype came up a few times. The chain combines TRBV7-2 with TRBJ1-3; no definite D call. V dropped 2 bases and J dropped 8 bases, with 10 bases sitting between them. From germline, CDR1 is SGHTA and CDR2 FQGNSA. This CDR3 comprises 13 residues. The CDR3 sequence is CASSLKTGDTIYF. Here the CDR3 DNA reads TGTGCCAGCAGCTTAAAAACCGGGGACACCATATATTTT.

The chain combines TRBV5-5 with TRBJ2-5; D gene ambiguous. This CDR3 comprises 17 residues. V gave up 0 bases and J gave up 3 bases, with 18 bases separating them. Germline CDR1 and CDR2: SGHKS and YYEKEE (reference sequence). This CDR3 reads CASSLVPSGSGEETQYF. The CDR3 nucleotides are TGTGCCAGCAGCTTGGTTCCGTCCGGGTCCGGTGAAGAGACCCAGTACTTC. Combining the CDR3 with reference TRBV5-5 and TRBJ2-5 gives the whole variable domain DAGVTQSPTHLIKTRGQQVTLRCSPISGHKSVSWYQQVLGQGPQFIFQYYEKEERGRGNFPDRFSARQFPNYSSELNVNALLLGDSALYLCASSLVPSGSGEETQYFGPGTRLLVL.

The V call is TRBV29-1, the J call TRBJ2-7; 7 positions agree with TRBD1. The germline gives CDR1 SQVTM, CDR2 ANQGSEA. This CDR3 spans 14 amino acids. The V and J ends lost 2 bases and 6 bases, in that order; junction bases with no gene match: 10. CDR3 bases: TGCAGCGTTGAAAACAGGGGAAGGGATCGCGAGCAGTACTTC. It yields the protein CSVENRGRDREQYF.

This clonotype showed up just a few times. The genes are TRBV5-1 and TRBJ2-3, with TRBD1 matching 8 bases. The CDR3 covers 15 residues. Germline lookup yields CDR1 SGHRS and CDR2 YFSETQ. After removal of 2 bases from V and 2 bases from J, the junction contained 4 bases not matched to a gene. This CDR3 reads CASSLQGGDTDTQYF. CDR3 DNA: TGCGCCAGCAGCTTACAGGGGGGAGACACAGATACGCAGTATTTT.

This chain connects TRBV7-2 to TRBJ1-2, with TRBD1 matching over 7 bases. The V gene end was trimmed by 2 bases and the J gene end by 8 bases; junction bases not matched to a gene: 8. The CDR3 totals 14 residues. Germline CDR1 SGHTA, CDR2 FQGNSA. The chain's CDR3 is CASSLQGELGGYTF. DNA of the CDR3: TGTGCCAGCAGCTTACAGGGGGAATTGGGGGGCTACACCTTC.

This clonotype was counted only a few times. The chain couples TRBV3-1 to TRBJ2-2; D possibly matches TRBD1 or TRBD2 (5 bases each). This CDR3 contains 14 residues. CDR1 is LGHDT and CDR2 is YNNKEL in the germline V gene (reference sequence). The V and J ends lost 5 bases and 6 bases respectively, with 13 bases between them. Here the CDR3 reads CASSARGSPGELFF. As DNA, the CDR3 is TGTGCCAGCAGCGCGAGGGGCAGCCCCGGGGAGCTGTTTTTT.

This clonotype was counted at least ten times. The V call is TRBV12-3 or TRBV12-4, the J call TRBJ2-1, with D possibly TRBD2 on 5 matching bases. This CDR3 contains 15 residues. Between the trimmed V and J ends, which lost 2 bases and 6 bases, there was a span of 14 bases. The CDR3 here is CASSLRESLFNEQFF. In nucleotides, the CDR3 is TGTGCCAGCAGTTTAAGGGAGTCCCTTTTCAATGAGCAGTTCTTC.

The chain joins TRBV6-1 to TRBJ2-3, with TRBD1 matching over 10 bases. V was clipped by 2 bases and J by 6 bases; unmatched bases: 5. The CDR3 is 15 residues long. Germline CDR1 is MNHNS and CDR2 is SASEGT. DNA for the CDR3: TGTGCCAGCAGTGAAAGCGGGACAGGGGCGGATACGCAGTATTTT. Translation: CASSESGTGADTQYF.

This clonotype came up a few times. This CDR3 reads CASSFADWRNQPQHF. The CDR3 bases are TGTGCCAGTAGTTTTGCGGACTGGCGCAATCAGCCCCAGCATTTT. V and J are TRBV19 and TRBJ1-5; D remains unclear. The CDR3 length is 15 residues. CDR1 and CDR2 (germline): LNHDA, SQIVND (reference sequence). The V and J ends lost 5 bases and 2 bases respectively, with 13 bases between them. The variable domain in full, with the rest retrieved from reference TRBV19 and TRBJ1-5, is DGGITQSPKYLFRKEGQNVTLSCEQNLNHDAMYWYRQDPGQGLRLIYYSQIVNDFQKGDIAEGYSVSREKKESFPLTVTSAQKNPTAFYLCASSFADWRNQPQHFGDGTRLSIL.

The V and J genes are TRBV9 and TRBJ2-7, with 7 bases matching TRBD2. This CDR3 has 15 amino acids. Germline CDR1 reads SGDLS; CDR2 reads YYNGEE. J was trimmed by 3 bases and V by 0 bases; bases with no gene match: 6. The CDR3 DNA sequence: TGTGCCAGCAGCGTAGCTGCAGCGGGGAACTACGAGCAGTACTTC. Its protein is CASSVAAAGNYEQYF.

The V and J genes are TRBV12-3 or TRBV12-4 and TRBJ2-1, with TRBD2 identical over 7 bases. CDR3 size: 13 residues. Losses at the gene ends were 8 bases for V and 9 bases for J; bases not matched to a gene: 10. CDR3 sequence (DNA): TGTGCCAGCCGGACTAGGGCAAGCGGTGAGCAGTTCTTC. Protein product: CASRTRASGEQFF.

V gene TRBV2 combines with J gene TRBJ2-5; TRBD2 matches 10 bases. The length of the CDR3 is 19 residues. The V and J ends lost 11 bases and 4 bases, in that order; junction bases with no gene match: 25. The V gene's germline CDR1 is SNHLY and CDR2 FYNNEI. CDR3 sequence: CAFCRAGLAGEGTRETQYF. Here the CDR3 DNA reads TGTGCCTTCTGCAGGGCTGGTCTAGCGGGAGAGGGTACGCGAGAGACCCAGTACTTC.

This clonotype occurred a few times. The chain has TRBV29-1 and TRBJ2-2; 10 nucleotides match TRBD1. Trimming at V came to 7 bases and at J to 2 bases, leaving 4 bases not matched to a gene. Germline CDR1 is SQVTM and CDR2 is ANQGSEA. CDR3 length equals 14 residues. The CDR3: CSAVTGGNTGELFF. Written as DNA, the CDR3 is TGCAGCGCCGTGACAGGGGGCAACACCGGGGAGCTGTTTTTT.

V gene TRBV29-1 combines with J gene TRBJ2-1; a weak D match, TRBD1 (6 bases). CDR3 length: 11 amino acids. Trimming cost V 5 bases and J 6 bases, with 8 bases left between them. From germline, CDR1 is SQVTM and CDR2 ANQGSEA. The CDR3 region has the DNA TGCAGCGTTCGCAGGGGCAATGAGCAGTTCTTC. This translates into CSVRRGNEQFF.

This clonotype was counted a few times. J is TRBJ2-1 and V is TRBV6-1, with 9 positions matching TRBD2. CDR3 length equals 16 residues. Trimming cost V 2 bases and J 7 bases; bases outside gene matches: 9. Germline V CDR1 and CDR2: MNHNS, SASEGT. CDR3 protein: CASSEPAGGVGNEQFF. The CDR3 nucleotides read TGTGCCAGCAGTGAACCAGCGGGGGGAGTTGGGAATGAGCAGTTCTTC.

The chain recombines TRBV5-1 with TRBJ2-3; tentatively, D is TRBD1 (5 bases). The CDR3 runs 15 residues. V was shortened by 3 bases and J by 5 bases, with 16 bases between the two germline ends. Germline CDR1 is SGHRS and CDR2 is YFSETQ. The CDR3 nucleotides are TGCGCCAGCAGCTCAATGGCAGGGAAAGGAGATACGCAGTATTTT. This translates into CASSSMAGKGDTQYF.

The chain links TRBV29-1 to TRBJ2-5; the match to TRBD1 covers 8 bases. V shed 6 bases and J 1 base; nucleotides not matched to a gene: 4. Germline loops: CDR1 SQVTM, CDR2 ANQGSEA. This CDR3 has 13 amino acids. The CDR3, as DNA: TGCAGCGTATCGACAGGGGTCCAAGAGACCCAGTACTTC. This gives the protein CSVSTGVQETQYF. The entire variable domain, with the rest obtained from reference TRBV29-1 and TRBJ2-5, is as follows: SAVISQKPSRDICQRGTSLTIQCQVDSQVTMMFWYRQQPGQSLTLIATANQGSEATYESGFVIDKFPISRPNLTFSTLTVSNMSPEDSSIYLCSVSTGVQETQYFGPGTRLLVL.

The CDR3 sequence is CASSTSRGRYGYTF. DNA for the CDR3: TGTGCCAGCAGTACCTCTCGGGGCCGGTATGGCTACACCTTC. The chain has TRBV28 and TRBJ1-2, with a tentative D call TRBD1 (5 bases). The CDR3 is made up of 14 amino acids. Germline V gene data show CDR1 as MDHEN and CDR2 as SYDVKM. Trimming removed 5 bases at V and 5 bases at J, with 15 bases between.

In DNA form, the CDR3 reads TGTGCCATCAGTGAAACTGACAGGATAATCTACGAGCAGTACTTC. This encodes CAISETDRIIYEQYF. The V call is TRBV10-3, the J call TRBJ2-7; maybe TRBD1 (6 bases). The CDR3 sequence is 15 residues long. The germline V gene encodes CDR1 ENHRY and CDR2 SYGVKD. The V and J ends lost 3 bases and 3 bases respectively, with 15 bases between them.

This clonotype came up many times. The chain joins TRBV10-3 to TRBJ2-3; D is possibly TRBD2 (6 bases). The CDR3 has 16 amino acids. CDR1 is ENHRY and CDR2 is SYGVKD in the germline V gene. V gave up 4 bases and J gave up 3 bases, with 17 bases separating them. CDR3 nucleotide sequence: TGTGCCATCAGTGGTGGAGGGGCCGCAATAACAGATACGCAGTATTTT. It specifies CAISGGGAAITDTQYF.

This chain uses TRBV5-1 with TRBJ2-2; D gene unclear. This CDR3 has 14 residues. Per germline, CDR1 SGHRS and CDR2 YFSETQ. V shed 6 bases and J shed 6 bases, with 15 bases lying between them. CDR3: CASMATGVSGELFF. The CDR3 DNA reads TGCGCCAGCATGGCAACTGGGGTGTCCGGGGAGCTGTTTTTT.